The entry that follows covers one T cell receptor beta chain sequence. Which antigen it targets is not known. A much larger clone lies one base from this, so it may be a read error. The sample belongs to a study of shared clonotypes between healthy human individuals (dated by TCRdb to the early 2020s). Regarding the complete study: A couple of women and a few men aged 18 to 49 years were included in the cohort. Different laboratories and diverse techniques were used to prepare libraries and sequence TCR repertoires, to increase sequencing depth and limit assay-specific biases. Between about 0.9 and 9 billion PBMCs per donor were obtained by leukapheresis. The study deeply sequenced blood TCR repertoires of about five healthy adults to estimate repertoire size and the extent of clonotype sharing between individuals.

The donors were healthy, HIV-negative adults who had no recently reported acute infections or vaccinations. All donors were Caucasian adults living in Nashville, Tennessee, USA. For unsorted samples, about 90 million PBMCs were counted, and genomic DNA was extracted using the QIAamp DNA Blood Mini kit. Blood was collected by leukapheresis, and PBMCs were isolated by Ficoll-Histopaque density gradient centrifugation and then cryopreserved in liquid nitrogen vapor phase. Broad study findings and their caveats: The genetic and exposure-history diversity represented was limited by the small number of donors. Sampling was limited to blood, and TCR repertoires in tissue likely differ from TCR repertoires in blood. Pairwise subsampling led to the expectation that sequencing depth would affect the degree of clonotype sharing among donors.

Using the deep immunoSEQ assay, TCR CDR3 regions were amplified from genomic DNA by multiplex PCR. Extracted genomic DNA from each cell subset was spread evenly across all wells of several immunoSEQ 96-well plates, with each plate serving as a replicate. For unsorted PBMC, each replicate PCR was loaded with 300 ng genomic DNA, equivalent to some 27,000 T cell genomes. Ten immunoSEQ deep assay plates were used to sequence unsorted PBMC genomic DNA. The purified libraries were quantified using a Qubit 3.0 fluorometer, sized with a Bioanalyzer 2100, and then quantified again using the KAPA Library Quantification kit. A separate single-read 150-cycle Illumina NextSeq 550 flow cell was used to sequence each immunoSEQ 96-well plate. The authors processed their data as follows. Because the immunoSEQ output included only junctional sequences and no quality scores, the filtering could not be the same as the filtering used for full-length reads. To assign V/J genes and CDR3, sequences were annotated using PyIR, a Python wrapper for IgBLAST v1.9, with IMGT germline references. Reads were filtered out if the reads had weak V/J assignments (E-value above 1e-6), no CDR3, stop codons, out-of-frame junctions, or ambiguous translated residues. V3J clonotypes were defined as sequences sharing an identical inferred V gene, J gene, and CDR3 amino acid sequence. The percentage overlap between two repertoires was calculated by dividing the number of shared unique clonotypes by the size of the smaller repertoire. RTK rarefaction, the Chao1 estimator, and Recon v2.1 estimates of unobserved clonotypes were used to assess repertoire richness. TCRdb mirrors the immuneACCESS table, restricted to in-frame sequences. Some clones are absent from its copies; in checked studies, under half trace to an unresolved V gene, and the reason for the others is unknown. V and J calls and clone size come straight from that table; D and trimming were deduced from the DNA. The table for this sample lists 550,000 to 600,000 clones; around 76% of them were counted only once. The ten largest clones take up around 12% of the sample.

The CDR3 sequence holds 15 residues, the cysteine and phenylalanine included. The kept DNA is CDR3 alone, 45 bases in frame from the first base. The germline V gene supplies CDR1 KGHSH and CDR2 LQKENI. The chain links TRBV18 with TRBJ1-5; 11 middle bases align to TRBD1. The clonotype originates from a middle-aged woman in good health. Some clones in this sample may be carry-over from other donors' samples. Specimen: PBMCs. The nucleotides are TGTACCAGCTCACCAGGGACAGGGGGAAATCAGCCCCAGCATTTT. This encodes CTSSPGTGGNQPQHF. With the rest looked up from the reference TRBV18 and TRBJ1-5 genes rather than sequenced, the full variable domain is NAGVMQNPRHLVRRRGQEARLRCSPMKGHSHVYWYRQLPEEGLKFMVYLQKENIIDESGMPKERFSAEFPKEGPSILRIQQVVRGDSAAYFCTSSPGTGGNQPQHFGDGTRLSIL.